These 14 T cell receptor beta chains came from one sample sequenced in a study of shared clonotypes between healthy human individuals. Sequencing was performed with immunoSEQ multiplex PCR; in TCRdb, only in-frame clones are kept and a portion is missing. The table includes 2 million to 2.5 million clones, approximately 93% detected once. The sequencing input was naive CD4+ T cells from PBMCs. Documented subset: CD45RA+ positively selected. All receptors derive from a young man in good health. Some clones in this sample may be carry-over from other donors' samples.

A single count supports this clone. The chain joins TRBV6-1 to TRBJ1-2; 7 bases align to TRBD1. CDR1 is MNHNS, CDR2 SASEGT, per germline. The V segment lost 3 bases and the J segment 6 bases; nucleotides outside the gene matches: 4. The CDR3 contains 13 residues. Here the CDR3 DNA reads TGTGCCAGCAGTGATCCGACAGGGCATGGCTACACCTTC. Translating gives CASSDPTGHGYTF.

V usage is TRBV4-3 and J usage is TRBJ2-3; D unclear. The CDR3 covers 16 residues. The V end was cut by 0 bases, the J end by 4 bases, with 14 bases between. The germline CDR1 and CDR2 sequences are LGHNA and YSLEER. The CDR3 DNA reads TGCGCCAGCAGCCAAGATCTTGGCCAAAGCCCAGATACGCAGTATTTT. Translated, it gives CASSQDLGQSPDTQYF.

This chain uses TRBV30 with TRBJ2-7, with D possibly being TRBD1 (5 bases). The germline V gene has CDR1 GTSNPN and CDR2 SVGIG (reference sequence). Trimming left V 0 bases short and J 6 bases short, with 9 bases between. The CDR3 extends over 12 amino acids. CDR3 DNA sequence: TGTGCCTGGAGTGTAATGGGGCGCGAGCAGTACTTC. As protein: CAWSVMGREQYF.

This chain connects TRBV10-3 to TRBJ2-7; possible D gene TRBD2, 6 bases. CDR3 length: 16 residues. V dropped 0 bases and J dropped 2 bases, with 14 bases sitting between them. The V gene's germline CDR1 is ENHRY and CDR2 SYGVKD. DNA for the CDR3: TGTGCCATCAGTGAGTCTGGGCGGGGTACAGCCTACGAGCAGTACTTC. This codes for CAISESGRGTAYEQYF.

CDR3 coding DNA: TGTGCCAGCAGTGGGGACAGCAATCAGCCCCAGCATTTT. Its protein product is CASSGDSNQPQHF. The chain uses TRBV6-1 and TRBJ1-5, with TRBD1 as a possible D gene (5 bases). CDR3 length equals 13 residues. Trimming pared 4 bases from V and 1 base from J, leaving 5 bases between. Germline V gene data show CDR1 as MNHNS and CDR2 as SASEGT.

The chain is built from TRBV18 and TRBJ1-5; TRBD1 matches 11 bases. Germline CDR1 reads KGHSH; CDR2 reads LQKENI. The CDR3 length is 17 residues. J gave up 4 bases and V 3 bases, and 8 bases lay outside the gene matches. The CDR3 DNA reads TGTGCCAGCTCACCCGAGGACAGGGGGCCTCAGAATCAGCCCCAGCATTTT. Translation: CASSPEDRGPQNQPQHF.

Here the CDR3 reads CASSFWGQNYGYTF. CDR3 DNA: TGTGCCAGCAGCTTTTGGGGGCAGAACTATGGCTACACCTTC. The chain employs TRBV7-9 and TRBJ1-2; possibly TRBD1 for D (6 bases). This CDR3 is built from 14 residues. With 3 bases removed from V and 2 bases from J, the gap between germline ends came to 10 bases. Per the germline V gene, CDR1 is SEHNR and CDR2 is FQNEAQ (reference sequence).

The chain links TRBV27 to TRBJ1-3; the D is unclear. The CDR3 spans 15 residues. V was cut by 4 bases and J by 4 bases, with 14 bases left in between. Germline V gene lookup returns CDR1 MNHEY and CDR2 SMNVEV (reference sequence). Here the CDR3 reads CASSSRAMGGNTIYF. In nucleotides, the CDR3 is TGTGCCAGCAGTTCTCGGGCGATGGGAGGAAACACCATATATTTT.

Points on this clone: One end of the junction fails to match germline, which may point to a read error. The chain carries TRBV11-2 and TRBJ2-7, with 8 bases that match TRBD2. Germline V lookup: CDR1 SGHAT, CDR2 FQNNGV. The CDR3 has 14 amino acids. CDR3 coding DNA: TGTGCCAGCAGACCCGGGGCTAGCGGGTACGTGCAGTACTTC. It encodes CASRPGASGYVQYF.

The chain carries TRBV25-1 and TRBJ2-2; D gene unclear. Germline V lookup: CDR1 MGHDK, CDR2 SYGVNS. The CDR3 length is 14 residues. V was clipped by 6 bases and J by 5 bases, with 13 bases between them. DNA of the CDR3: TGTGCCAGCAGCCGAAGGTCAGGTACCGGGGAGCTGTTTTTT. It encodes CASSRRSGTGELFF.

J is TRBJ2-5 and V is TRBV5-1; unclear D gene. Germline CDR1 reads SGHRS; CDR2 reads YFSETQ. The ends were cut back, 5 bases at V and 4 bases at J, with 9 bases in the middle. The CDR3 is 12 amino acids. The CDR3 bases are TGCGCCAGCAGTATGACTCGAGAGACCCAGTACTTC. This gives the protein CASSMTRETQYF. The whole variable domain, filled in from reference TRBV5-1 and TRBJ2-5, reads KAGVTQTPRYLIKTRGQQVTLSCSPISGHRSVSWYQQTPGQGLQFLFEYFSETQRNKGNFPGRFSGRQFSNSRSEMNVSTLELGDSALYLCASSMTRETQYFGPGTRLLVL.

V is TRBV7-2 and J is TRBJ1-1, with D possibly matching TRBD1 (5 bases). Germline V lookup: CDR1 SGHTA, CDR2 FQGNSA. The CDR3 has 14 amino acids. V shed 5 bases and J shed 3 bases, with 13 bases lying between them. The CDR3 here is CASSPILRDTEAFF. CDR3 bases: TGTGCCAGCAGCCCGATTCTCAGGGACACTGAAGCTTTCTTT.

J is TRBJ2-2 and V is TRBV19, with D possibly matching TRBD2 (5 bases). The CDR3 covers 16 residues. V was clipped by 5 bases and J by 5 bases, with 18 bases between them. The germline gives CDR1 LNHDA, CDR2 SQIVND (reference sequence). The CDR3 nucleotides read TGTGCCAGTAGTTTCCGGACCCCTCGGGGAACCGGGGAGCTGTTTTTT. The encoded protein is CASSFRTPRGTGELFF. The variable domain in full, with the rest retrieved from reference TRBV19 and TRBJ2-2, is DGGITQSPKYLFRKEGQNVTLSCEQNLNHDAMYWYRQDPGQGLRLIYYSQIVNDFQKGDIAEGYSVSREKKESFPLTVTSAQKNPTAFYLCASSFRTPRGTGELFFGEGSRLTVL.

The chain has TRBV19 and TRBJ2-7, with D possibly being TRBD2 (5 bases). The V end lost 5 bases, the J end lost 6 bases, and 14 bases lay between the germline ends. Germline V lookup: CDR1 LNHDA, CDR2 SQIVND (reference sequence). CDR3 length: 13 residues. The DNA of the CDR3 is TGTGCCAGTAGTCCGGACGAGGGAATCGAGCAGTACTTC. Translating gives CASSPDEGIEQYF.